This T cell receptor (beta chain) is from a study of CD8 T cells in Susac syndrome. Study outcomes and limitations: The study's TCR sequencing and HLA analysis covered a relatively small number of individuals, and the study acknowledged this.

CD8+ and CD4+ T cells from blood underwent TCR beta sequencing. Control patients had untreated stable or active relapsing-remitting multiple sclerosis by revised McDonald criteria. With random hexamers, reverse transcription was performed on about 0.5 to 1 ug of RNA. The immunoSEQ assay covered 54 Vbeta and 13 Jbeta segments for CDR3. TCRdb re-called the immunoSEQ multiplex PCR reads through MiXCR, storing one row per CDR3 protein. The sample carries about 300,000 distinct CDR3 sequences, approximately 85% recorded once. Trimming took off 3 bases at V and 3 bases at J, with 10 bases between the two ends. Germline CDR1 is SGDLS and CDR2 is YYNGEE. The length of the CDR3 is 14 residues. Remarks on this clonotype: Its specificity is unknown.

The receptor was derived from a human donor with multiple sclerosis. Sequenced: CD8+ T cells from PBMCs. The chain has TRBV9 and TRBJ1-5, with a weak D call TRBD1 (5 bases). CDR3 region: CASSEGKYNQPQHF. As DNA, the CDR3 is TGTGCCAGCAGCGAGGGGAAGTACAATCAGCCCCAGCATTTT.